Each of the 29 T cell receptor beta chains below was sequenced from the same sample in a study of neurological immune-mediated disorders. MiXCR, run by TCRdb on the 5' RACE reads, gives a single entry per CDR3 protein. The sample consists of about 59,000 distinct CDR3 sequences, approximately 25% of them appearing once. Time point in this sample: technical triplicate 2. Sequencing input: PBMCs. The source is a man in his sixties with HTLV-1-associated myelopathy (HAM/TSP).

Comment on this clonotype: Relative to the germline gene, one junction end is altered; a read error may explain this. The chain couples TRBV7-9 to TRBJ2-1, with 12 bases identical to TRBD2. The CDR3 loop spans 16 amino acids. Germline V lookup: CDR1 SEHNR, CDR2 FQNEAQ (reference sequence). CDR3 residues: CASSNRTSGNYNEQFF. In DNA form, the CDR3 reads TGCGCCAGCAGTAACAGGACTAGCGGGAACTACAATGAGCAGTTCTTC.

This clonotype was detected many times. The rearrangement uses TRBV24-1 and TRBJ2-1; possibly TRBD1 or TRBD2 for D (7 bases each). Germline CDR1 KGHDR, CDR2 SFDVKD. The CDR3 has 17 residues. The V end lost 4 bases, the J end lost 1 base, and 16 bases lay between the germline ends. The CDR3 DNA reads TGTGCCACCAGTGACCCGAACAGGGGAGGGTCCTACAATGAGCAGTTCTTC. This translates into CATSDPNRGGSYNEQFF.

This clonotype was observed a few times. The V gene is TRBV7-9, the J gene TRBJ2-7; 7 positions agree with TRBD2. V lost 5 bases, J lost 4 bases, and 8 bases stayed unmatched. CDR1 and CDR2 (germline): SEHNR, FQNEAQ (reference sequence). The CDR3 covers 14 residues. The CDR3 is CASSLRGSGYEQYF. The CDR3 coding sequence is TGTGCCAGCAGCCTACGCGGGAGTGGGTACGAGCAGTACTTC.

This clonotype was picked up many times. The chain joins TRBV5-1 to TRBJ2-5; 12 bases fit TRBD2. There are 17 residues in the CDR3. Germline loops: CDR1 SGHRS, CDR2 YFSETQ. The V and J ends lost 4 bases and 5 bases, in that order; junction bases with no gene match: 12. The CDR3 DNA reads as TGCGCCAGCAGCACCGACTCGACTAGCGGGAGTTGGGAGACCCAGTACTTC. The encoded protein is CASSTDSTSGSWETQYF.

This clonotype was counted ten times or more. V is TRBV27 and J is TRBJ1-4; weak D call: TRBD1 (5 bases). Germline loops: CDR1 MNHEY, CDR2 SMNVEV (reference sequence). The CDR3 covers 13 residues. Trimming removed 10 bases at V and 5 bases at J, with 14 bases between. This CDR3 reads CATKGNPNEKLFF. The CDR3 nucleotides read TGTGCCACGAAGGGGAATCCCAATGAAAAACTGTTTTTT.

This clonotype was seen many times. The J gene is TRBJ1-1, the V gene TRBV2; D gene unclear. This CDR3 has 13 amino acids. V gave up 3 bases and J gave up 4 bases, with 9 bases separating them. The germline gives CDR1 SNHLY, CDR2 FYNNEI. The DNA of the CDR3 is TGTGCCAGCAGTGATGGGGAGGGCACTGAAGCTTTCTTT. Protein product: CASSDGEGTEAFF.

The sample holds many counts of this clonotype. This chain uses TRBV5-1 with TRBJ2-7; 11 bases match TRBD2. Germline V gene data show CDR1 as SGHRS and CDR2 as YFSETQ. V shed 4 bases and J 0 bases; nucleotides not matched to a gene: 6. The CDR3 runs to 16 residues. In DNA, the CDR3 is TGCGCCAGCAGCAATTCTAGCGGGAGGTTCTCCTACGAGCAGTACTTC. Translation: CASSNSSGRFSYEQYF.

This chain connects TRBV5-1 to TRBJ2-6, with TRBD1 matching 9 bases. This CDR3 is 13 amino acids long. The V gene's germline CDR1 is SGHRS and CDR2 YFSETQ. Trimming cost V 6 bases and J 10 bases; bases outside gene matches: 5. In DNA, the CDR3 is TGCGCCAGCACCGGACAGGGGAGGAACGTCCTGACTTTC. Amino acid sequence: CASTGQGRNVLTF.

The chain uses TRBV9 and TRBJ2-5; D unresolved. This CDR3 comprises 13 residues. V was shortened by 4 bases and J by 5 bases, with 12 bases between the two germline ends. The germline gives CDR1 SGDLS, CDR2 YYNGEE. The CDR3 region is CASSPGPVETQYF. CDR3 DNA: TGTGCCAGCAGCCCCGGGCCTGTGGAGACCCAGTACTTC.

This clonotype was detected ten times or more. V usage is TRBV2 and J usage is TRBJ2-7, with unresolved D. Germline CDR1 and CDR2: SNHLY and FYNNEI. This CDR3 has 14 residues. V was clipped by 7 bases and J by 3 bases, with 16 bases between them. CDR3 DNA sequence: TGTGCCAGCATCCGTCCCGGCTCGAACTACGAGCAGTACTTC. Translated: CASIRPGSNYEQYF.

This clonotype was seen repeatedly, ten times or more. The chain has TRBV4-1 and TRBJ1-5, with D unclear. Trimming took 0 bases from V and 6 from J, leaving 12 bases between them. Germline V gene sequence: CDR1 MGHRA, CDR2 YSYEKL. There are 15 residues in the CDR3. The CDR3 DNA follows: TGCGCCAGCAGCCAAGATCTAATCTCAACTCAGCCCCAGCATTTT. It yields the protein CASSQDLISTQPQHF.

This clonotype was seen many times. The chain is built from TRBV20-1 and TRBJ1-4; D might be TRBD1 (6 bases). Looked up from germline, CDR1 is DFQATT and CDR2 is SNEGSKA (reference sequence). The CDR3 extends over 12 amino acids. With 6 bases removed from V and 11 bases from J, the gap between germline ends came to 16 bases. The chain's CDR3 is CSAPLGGRKLFF. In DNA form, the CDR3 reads TGCAGTGCCCCATTGGGGGGGCGGAAACTGTTTTTT.

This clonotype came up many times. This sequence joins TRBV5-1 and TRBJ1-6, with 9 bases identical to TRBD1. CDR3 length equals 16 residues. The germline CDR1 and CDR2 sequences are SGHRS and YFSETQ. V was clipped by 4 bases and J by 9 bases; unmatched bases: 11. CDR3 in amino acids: CASSPGTGSDSSPLHF. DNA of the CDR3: TGCGCCAGCAGCCCGGGGACAGGGTCAGACTCTTCACCCCTCCACTTT.

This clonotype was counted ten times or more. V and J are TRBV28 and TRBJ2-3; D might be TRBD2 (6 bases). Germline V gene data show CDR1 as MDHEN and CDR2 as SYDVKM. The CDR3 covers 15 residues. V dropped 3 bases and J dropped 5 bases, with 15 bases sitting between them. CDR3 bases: TGTGCCAGCAGTTTCGGGCCCCGCGGGGAAGATACGCAGTATTTT. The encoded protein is CASSFGPRGEDTQYF. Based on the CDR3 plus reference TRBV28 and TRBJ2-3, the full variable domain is DVKVTQSSRYLVKRTGEKVFLECVQDMDHENMFWYRQDPGLGLRLIYFSYDVKMKEKGDIPEGYSVSREKKERFSLILESASTNQTSMYLCASSFGPRGEDTQYFGPGTRLTVL.

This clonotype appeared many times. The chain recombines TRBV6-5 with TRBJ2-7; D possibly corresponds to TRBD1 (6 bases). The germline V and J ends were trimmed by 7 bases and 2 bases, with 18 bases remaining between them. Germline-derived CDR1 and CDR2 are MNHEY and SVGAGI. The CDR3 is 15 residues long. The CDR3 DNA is TGTGCCAGCAAAAAGGGACATTCCCGACCCTACGAGCAGTACTTC. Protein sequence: CASKKGHSRPYEQYF.

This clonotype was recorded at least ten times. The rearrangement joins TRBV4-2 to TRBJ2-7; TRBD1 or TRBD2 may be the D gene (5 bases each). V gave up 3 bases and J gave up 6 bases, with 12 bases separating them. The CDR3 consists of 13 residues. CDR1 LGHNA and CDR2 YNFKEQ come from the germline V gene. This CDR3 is CASSQAEGSEQYF. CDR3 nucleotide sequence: TGTGCCAGCAGCCAGGCCGAGGGGAGCGAGCAGTACTTC.

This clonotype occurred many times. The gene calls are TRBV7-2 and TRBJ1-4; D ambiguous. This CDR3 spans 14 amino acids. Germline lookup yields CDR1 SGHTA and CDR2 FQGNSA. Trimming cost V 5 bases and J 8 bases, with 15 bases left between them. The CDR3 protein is CASSRGDLGEKLFF. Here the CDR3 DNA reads TGTGCCAGCAGCCGCGGGGATCTGGGCGAAAAACTGTTTTTT.

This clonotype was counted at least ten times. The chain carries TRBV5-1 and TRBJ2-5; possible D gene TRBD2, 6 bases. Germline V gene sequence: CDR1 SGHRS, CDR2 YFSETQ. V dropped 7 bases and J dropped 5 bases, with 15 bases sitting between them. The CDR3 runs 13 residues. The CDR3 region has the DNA TGCGCCAGCCATAACGAGGCGGGGGAGACCCAGTACTTC. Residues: CASHNEAGETQYF. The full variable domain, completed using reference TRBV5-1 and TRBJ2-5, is KAGVTQTPRYLIKTRGQQVTLSCSPISGHRSVSWYQQTPGQGLQFLFEYFSETQRNKGNFPGRFSGRQFSNSRSEMNVSTLELGDSALYLCASHNEAGETQYFGPGTRLLVL.

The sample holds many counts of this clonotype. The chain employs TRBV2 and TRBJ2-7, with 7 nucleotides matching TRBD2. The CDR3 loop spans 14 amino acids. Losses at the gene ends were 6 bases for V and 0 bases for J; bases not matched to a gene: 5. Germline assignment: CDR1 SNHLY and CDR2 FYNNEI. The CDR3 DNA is TGTGCCAGCAGCTTTCAGCGGGACTCCTACGAGCAGTACTTC. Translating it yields CASSFQRDSYEQYF.

CDR3 nucleotides: TGTGCCAGCAGCCCTTTGAGCGGGAGGGCCCAAGAGACCCAGTACTTC. Translated, it gives CASSPLSGRAQETQYF. The chain recombines TRBV7-2 with TRBJ2-5; 10 bases map to TRBD2. Germline V lookup: CDR1 SGHTA, CDR2 FQGNSA. The V segment lost 5 bases and the J segment 1 base; nucleotides outside the gene matches: 7. This CDR3 comprises 16 residues.

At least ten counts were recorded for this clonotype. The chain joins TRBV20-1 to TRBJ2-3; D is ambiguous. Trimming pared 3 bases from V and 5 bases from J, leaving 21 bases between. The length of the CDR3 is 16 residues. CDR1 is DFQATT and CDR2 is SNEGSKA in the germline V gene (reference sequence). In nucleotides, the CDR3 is TGCAGTGCTAGTGCTCCCCCGCGCCAGAGAAGAGATACGCAGTATTTT. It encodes CSASAPPRQRRDTQYF.

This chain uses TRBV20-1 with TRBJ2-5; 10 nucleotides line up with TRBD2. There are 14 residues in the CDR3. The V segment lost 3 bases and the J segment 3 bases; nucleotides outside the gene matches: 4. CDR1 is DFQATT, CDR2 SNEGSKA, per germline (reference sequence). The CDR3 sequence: CSARDTSGKETQYF. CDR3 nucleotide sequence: TGCAGTGCTAGGGACACTAGCGGGAAAGAGACCCAGTACTTC.

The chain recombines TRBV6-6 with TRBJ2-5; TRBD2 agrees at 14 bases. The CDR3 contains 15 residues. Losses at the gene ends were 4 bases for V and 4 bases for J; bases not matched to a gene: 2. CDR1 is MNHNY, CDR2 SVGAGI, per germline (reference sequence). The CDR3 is CASSLTSGGVETQYF. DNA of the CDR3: TGTGCCAGCAGTTTGACTAGCGGGGGGGTAGAGACCCAGTACTTC.

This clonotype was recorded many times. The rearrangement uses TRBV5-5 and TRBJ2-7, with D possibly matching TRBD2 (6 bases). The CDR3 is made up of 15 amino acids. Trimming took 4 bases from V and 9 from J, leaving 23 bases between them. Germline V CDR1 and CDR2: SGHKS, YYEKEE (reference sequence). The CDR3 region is CASSPGTVKRRGQYF. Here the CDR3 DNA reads TGTGCCAGCAGCCCCGGGACGGTGAAGAGGCGGGGGCAGTACTTC.

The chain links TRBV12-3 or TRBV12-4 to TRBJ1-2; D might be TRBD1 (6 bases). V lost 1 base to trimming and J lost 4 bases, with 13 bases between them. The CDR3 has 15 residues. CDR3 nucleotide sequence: TGTGCCAGCAGTTTAGTGCCGGGGGCGTTCTATGGCTACACCTTC. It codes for CASSLVPGAFYGYTF.

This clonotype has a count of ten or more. DNA of the CDR3: TGCGCCAGCAGCTTGGGATCCTGGCGTGGTGCGGTGGGGCCCCAGCATTTT. This codes for CASSLGSWRGAVGPQHF. The chain employs TRBV5-1 and TRBJ1-5, with D unclear. Germline values: CDR1 SGHRS, CDR2 YFSETQ. Trimming took 0 bases from V and 9 from J, leaving 22 bases between them. The CDR3 spans 17 residues.

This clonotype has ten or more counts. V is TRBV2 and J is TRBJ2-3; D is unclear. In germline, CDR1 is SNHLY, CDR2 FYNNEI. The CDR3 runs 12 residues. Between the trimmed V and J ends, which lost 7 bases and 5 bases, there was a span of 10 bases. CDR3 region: CASKREIDTQYF. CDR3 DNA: TGTGCCAGCAAAAGGGAAATAGATACGCAGTATTTT.

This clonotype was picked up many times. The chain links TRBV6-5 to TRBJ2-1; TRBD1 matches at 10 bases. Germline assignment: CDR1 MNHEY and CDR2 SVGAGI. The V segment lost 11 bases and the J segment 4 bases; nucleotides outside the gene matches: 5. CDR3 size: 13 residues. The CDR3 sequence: CACRDRGYNEQFF. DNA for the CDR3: TGTGCCTGCCGGGACAGGGGTTACAATGAGCAGTTCTTC.

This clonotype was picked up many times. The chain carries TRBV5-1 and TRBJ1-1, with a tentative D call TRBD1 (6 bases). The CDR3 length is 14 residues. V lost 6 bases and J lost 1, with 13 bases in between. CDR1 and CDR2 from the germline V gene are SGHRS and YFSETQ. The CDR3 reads CASKGHQSNTEAFF. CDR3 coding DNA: TGCGCCAGCAAGGGACATCAGTCGAACACTGAAGCTTTCTTT.